In this sample, the clone carrying this TCR beta chain turned up many times. Its antigen is unknown. This entry belongs to a study of T-cell reconstitution after alpha-beta-depleted transplantation in children. The study's findings and limits: Fresh T-cell production supplied most of the T-cell counts and diversity seen one year after transplant. The study traced high day-60 TCRbeta diversity in some patients to surviving recipient T cells and thymic progenitors.

For TCRbeta, the library was prepared with unique molecular identifiers. TCRdb used MiXCR to reprocess the PCR reads, holding one entry per CDR3 protein. The sample holds about 500,000 distinct CDR3 sequences, roughly 11% seen once. The CDR3 runs to 10 residues. Germline V gene lookup returns CDR1 SQVTM and CDR2 ANQGSEA. Trimming took 5 bases from V and 5 from J, leaving 4 bases between them. The chain uses TRBV29-1 and TRBJ2-1; D not resolved. This TCR was sampled from a female patient between 2 and 10 years old who had a stem cell transplant for aplastic anemia, so the T cells may come from the graft donor. The sequencing used PBMCs, mostly from graft donor cells, collected 180 days after TCRalphabeta/CD19-depleted stem cell transplant. The CDR3 protein is CSVSDNEQFF. The CDR3 DNA sequence: TGCAGCGTTTCCGACAATGAGCAGTTCTTC.